This passage covers 15 T cell receptor beta chains from one sample sequenced in a study of T cells in Graves' hyperthyroidism and ophthalmopathy. RNA transcripts gave rise to amplified TCR beta CDR3 regions. In the first-round RT-PCR of the TCR CDR3, the HTBI primer set was used. TCRdb analysed the multiplex PCR reads with MiXCR anew, one entry per CDR3 protein. The data show fewer than 350,000 distinct CDR3 sequences, 15% seen once. The sample consisted of blood. These receptors all come from a woman between 45 and 60 years old with Graves' hyperthyroidism that later progressed to Graves' ophthalmopathy.

Only a few counts were recorded for this clonotype. This chain joins TRBV2 and TRBJ1-5; perhaps TRBD1 as D (5 bases). Germline CDR1 reads SNHLY; CDR2 reads FYNNEI. The CDR3 sequence is 17 residues long. The germline V and J ends were trimmed by 7 bases and 2 bases, with 21 bases remaining between them. DNA of the CDR3: TGTGCCAGCAATCCCAGAGGGGATCTATACGGCAATCAGCCCCAGCATTTT. This translates into CASNPRGDLYGNQPQHF.

Notes on this clonotype: The junction shows a germline mismatch at one end, possibly a read error. V and J are TRBV19 and TRBJ2-7; 9 nucleotides line up with TRBD2. The germline V gene has CDR1 LNHDA and CDR2 SQIVND (reference sequence). The CDR3 loop spans 16 amino acids. CDR3 residues: CASSTLRASGVYEQYF. The CDR3 DNA is TGTGCCAGTAGTACCCTTAGGGCTAGCGGGGTCTACGAACAGTACTTC.

This clonotype occurred many times. The chain employs TRBV2 and TRBJ2-5; D remains unclear. The CDR3 has 11 residues. Germline V gene lookup returns CDR1 SNHLY and CDR2 FYNNEI. Trimming pared 1 base from V and 11 bases from J, leaving 8 bases between. For the CDR3, the DNA is TGTGCCAGCAGTGAAGAGGCCTTACAGTACTTC. Translating gives CASSEEALQYF. The full variable domain, with the rest looked up from reference TRBV2 and TRBJ2-5, is EPEVTQTPSHQVTQMGQEVILRCVPISNHLYFYWYRQILGQKVEFLVSFYNNEISEKSEIFDDQFSVERPDGSNFTLKIRSTKLEDSAMYFCASSEEALQYFGPGTRLLVL.

This clonotype was seen repeatedly, ten times or more. This chain joins TRBV20-1 and TRBJ2-2, with 9 bases matching TRBD1. With V trimmed by 5 bases and J by 2 bases, 6 bases remained unmatched. The length of the CDR3 is 15 residues. The germline V gene encodes CDR1 DFQATT and CDR2 SNEGSKA (reference sequence). The CDR3 loop reads CSAPTGGANTGELFF. Here the CDR3 DNA reads TGCAGTGCTCCAACAGGGGGCGCAAACACCGGGGAGCTGTTTTTT.

Remarks on this clonotype: A read error may be the cause here, since a much bigger clone is one base away. The CDR3 carries no conserved terminal phenylalanine or tryptophan, so it likely arises from a read error. The chain recombines TRBV2 with TRBJ2-2, with TRBD2 as a possible D gene (5 bases). V was shortened by 10 bases and J by 5 bases, with 8 bases between the two germline ends. The CDR3 is 11 residues long. Germline V lookup: CDR1 SNHLY, CDR2 FYNNEI. As DNA, the CDR3 is TGTGCCACACTAGTTACCGGGGAGCTGTTTTCT. This translates into CATLVTGELFS.

A remark on this clonotype: This may be a read error, as it is one base from a much larger clone. CDR3 coding DNA: TGCGCCAGCAGCTTGATGACTAGCGGGAGTATCACAGGTACGCAGTATTTT. It codes for CASSLMTSGSITGTQYF. The genes are TRBV5-1 and TRBJ2-3, with 12 nucleotides matching TRBD2. Germline-derived CDR1 and CDR2 are SGHRS and YFSETQ. CDR3 length: 17 residues.

This clonotype has ten or more counts. The chain links TRBV7-3 to TRBJ1-2; 8 bases match TRBD1. This CDR3 has 14 amino acids. The V and J ends lost 0 bases and 9 bases, in that order; junction bases with no gene match: 6. Germline assignment: CDR1 SGHTA and CDR2 FQGTGA. The CDR3 loop reads CASSLTRQGPSYTF. The CDR3 nucleotides read TGTGCCAGCAGCTTAACGAGACAGGGGCCTAGCTACACCTTC.

In this sample, this clonotype turned up many times. This chain joins TRBV6-5 and TRBJ1-2; TRBD1 is a possible D gene (6 bases). Deletions cut 2 bases from V and 8 bases from J, with 24 bases between. The CDR3 is 17 residues long. CDR1 and CDR2 from the germline V gene are MNHEY and SVGAGI. CDR3 nucleotides: TGTGCCAGCAGTTACGACGACAGGTCCCAATCGGATAGGGGCTACACCTTC. Encoded protein: CASSYDDRSQSDRGYTF.

This clonotype was detected many times. V and J are TRBV28 and TRBJ1-5, with TRBD1 matching over 9 bases. Germline V gene lookup returns CDR1 MDHEN and CDR2 SYDVKM. This CDR3 comprises 20 residues. The trim removed 1 base at V and 0 bases at J, leaving 13 bases unmatched. The DNA for the CDR3 is TGTGCCAGCAGTTTATTCCTTGGGACAGGGATCTCTTATAGCAATCAGCCCCAGCATTTT. This sequence encodes CASSLFLGTGISYSNQPQHF. The complete variable domain, with remaining parts taken from reference TRBV28 and TRBJ1-5, reads DVKVTQSSRYLVKRTGEKVFLECVQDMDHENMFWYRQDPGLGLRLIYFSYDVKMKEKGDIPEGYSVSREKKERFSLILESASTNQTSMYLCASSLFLGTGISYSNQPQHFGDGTRLSIL.

Many counts were recorded for this clonotype. The chain recombines TRBV20-1 with TRBJ2-3; the match to TRBD2 covers 12 bases. This CDR3 contains 13 residues. The trim removed 7 bases at V and 5 bases at J, leaving 4 bases unmatched. CDR1 and CDR2 from the germline V gene are DFQATT and SNEGSKA (reference sequence). The CDR3 DNA sequence: TGCAGTGAGACTAGCGGGGGTCAAGATACGCAGTATTTT. It codes for CSETSGGQDTQYF.

This clonotype appeared many times. The genes are TRBV2 and TRBJ2-1, with TRBD2 matching over 9 bases. Germline values: CDR1 SNHLY, CDR2 FYNNEI. The CDR3 totals 17 residues. V shed 0 bases and J 7 bases; nucleotides not matched to a gene: 10. The DNA for the CDR3 is TGTGCCAGCAGTGAAGCGGGGGTAGCGGGAGCAGGAAATGAGCAGTTCTTC. It is translated as CASSEAGVAGAGNEQFF.

This chain connects TRBV11-3 to TRBJ2-2, with TRBD1 matching 11 bases. V gave up 5 bases and J gave up 7 bases; unmatched junction bases: 9. The CDR3 loop spans 16 amino acids. Germline lookup yields CDR1 SGHNT and CDR2 YENEEA. In DNA form, the CDR3 reads TGTGCCAGCAGCAAAGGTGGACAGGGGGCTGGCGGGGAGCTGTTTTTT. Protein product: CASSKGGQGAGGELFF.

This clonotype appeared a single time. The chain carries TRBV2 and TRBJ1-1, with 7 bases fitting TRBD1. There are 14 residues in the CDR3. Losses at the gene ends were 4 bases for V and 5 bases for J; bases not matched to a gene: 7. The germline CDR1 and CDR2 sequences are SNHLY and FYNNEI. CDR3 nucleotides: TGTGCCAGCAGTGTCGGGACAGCGCATACTGAAGCTTTCTTT. Protein sequence: CASSVGTAHTEAFF.

This clonotype was seen only a few times. Since a much larger clone is just one base distant, this may be a read error. The chain carries TRBV28 and TRBJ1-2, with D perhaps TRBD1 (5 bases). The V and J ends lost 7 bases and 4 bases respectively, with 16 bases between them. CDR3 length: 14 residues. The germline V gene has CDR1 MDHEN and CDR2 SYDVKM. The CDR3 nucleotides read TGTGCCAGCACCGCTCCGGGACTCACCTATGGCTACACCTTC. Protein: CASTAPGLTYGYTF.

The chain is built from TRBV15 and TRBJ1-2, with D possibly being TRBD1 (6 bases). Germline V gene data show CDR1 as LNHNV and CDR2 as YYDKDF (reference sequence). The V end was cut by 0 bases, the J end by 4 bases, with 12 bases between. The CDR3 is 15 amino acids. CDR3 DNA: TGTGCCACCAGCAGAGACGTCAGGGGCGTCTATGGCTACACCTTC. This gives the protein CATSRDVRGVYGYTF.